This TCR beta chain stems from a study of CD8 T cells in Susac syndrome. The wider study: Active disease was present in 5 or 6 of the sequenced Susac syndrome patients, whereas roughly 8 of them were in remission.

Random hexamers were used to reverse transcribe an amount of about 0.5 to 1 ug RNA. The TCR beta CDR3 was amplified by immunoSEQ multiplex PCR across 54 Vbeta, 13 Jbeta. TCRdb fed the immunoSEQ multiplex PCR reads into MiXCR, producing one record per CDR3 protein. The sample holds around 200,000 distinct CDR3 sequences, approximately 95% seen once. Points from the study as a whole: An acknowledgment was made by the study that its TCR sequencing and HLA analysis involved relatively few individuals.

Concerning this clonotype: Its antigen remains unknown.

The J segment lost 1 base and the V segment lost 2 bases, leaving 23 bases of the junction unmatched. There are 22 residues in the CDR3. Sequencing of TCR beta was undertaken in CD8+ and CD4+ T cells derived from blood. Sequenced: CD8+ T cells from PBMCs. This chain joins TRBV23-1 and TRBJ1-5; 7 nucleotides line up with TRBD1. TRBV23-1 is noted as an ORF with a role that remains uncertain. The clonotype originates from a human donor with Susac syndrome. CDR3 protein: CASSQPARCRDRRAPSNQPQHF. The CDR3 DNA is TGCGCCAGCAGTCAACCGGCCCGTTGTCGGGACAGACGGGCCCCCAGCAATCAGCCCCAGCATTTT.